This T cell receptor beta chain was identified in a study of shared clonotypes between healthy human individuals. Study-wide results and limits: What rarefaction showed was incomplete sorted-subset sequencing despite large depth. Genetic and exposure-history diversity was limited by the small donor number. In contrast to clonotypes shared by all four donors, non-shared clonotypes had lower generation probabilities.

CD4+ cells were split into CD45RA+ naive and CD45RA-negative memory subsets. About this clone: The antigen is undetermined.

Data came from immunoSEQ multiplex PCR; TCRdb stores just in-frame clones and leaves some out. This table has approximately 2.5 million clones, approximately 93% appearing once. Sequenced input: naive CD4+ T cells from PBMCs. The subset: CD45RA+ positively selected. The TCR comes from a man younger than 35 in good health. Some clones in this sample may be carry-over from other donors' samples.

The CDR3 reads CASRGGALAERPQHF. CDR3 DNA: TGTGCCAGCCGCGGAGGGGCCCTTGCCGAGAGGCCCCAGCATTTT. The chain couples TRBV19 to TRBJ1-5; weak D call: TRBD1 (5 bases). V lost 9 bases and J lost 9, with 24 bases in between. The CDR3 spans 15 residues. Germline CDR1 and CDR2: LNHDA and SQIVND (reference sequence).